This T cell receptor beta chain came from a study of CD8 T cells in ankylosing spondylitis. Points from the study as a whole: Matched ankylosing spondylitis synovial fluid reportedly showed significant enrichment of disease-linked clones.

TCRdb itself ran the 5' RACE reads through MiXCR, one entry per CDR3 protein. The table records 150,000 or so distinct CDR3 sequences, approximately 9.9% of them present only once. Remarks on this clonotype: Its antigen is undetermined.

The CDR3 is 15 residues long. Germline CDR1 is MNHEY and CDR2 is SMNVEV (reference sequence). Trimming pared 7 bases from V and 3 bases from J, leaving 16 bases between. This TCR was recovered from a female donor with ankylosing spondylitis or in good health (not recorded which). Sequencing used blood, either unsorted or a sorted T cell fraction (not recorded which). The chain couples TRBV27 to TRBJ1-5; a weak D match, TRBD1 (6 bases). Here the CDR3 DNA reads TGTGCCAGCACAGGGGACCGAATGACCAATCAGCCCCAGCATTTT. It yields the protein CASTGDRMTNQPQHF.